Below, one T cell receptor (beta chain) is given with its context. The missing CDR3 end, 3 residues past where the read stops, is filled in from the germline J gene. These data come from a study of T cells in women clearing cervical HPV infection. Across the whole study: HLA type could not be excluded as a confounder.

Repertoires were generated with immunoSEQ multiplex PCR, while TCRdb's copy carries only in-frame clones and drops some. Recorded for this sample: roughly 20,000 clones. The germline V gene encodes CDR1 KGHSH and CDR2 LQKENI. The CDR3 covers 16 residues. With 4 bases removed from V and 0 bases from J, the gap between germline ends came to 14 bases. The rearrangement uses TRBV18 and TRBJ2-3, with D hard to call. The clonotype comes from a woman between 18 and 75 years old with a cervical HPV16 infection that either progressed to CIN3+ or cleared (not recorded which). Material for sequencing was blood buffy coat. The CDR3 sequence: CASSRYPLPSTDTQYF. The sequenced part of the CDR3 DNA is TGTGCCAGCTCACGCTACCCCCTCCCCAGCACAGATACG.